The 21 T cell receptor beta chains listed next were all sequenced from one sample in a study of Tregs in tolerant kidney transplant recipients. Sequencing was performed with immunoSEQ multiplex PCR; in TCRdb, only in-frame clones are kept and a portion is missing. The repertoire shows fewer than 40,000 clones; the top ten hold under 9%. The sample consisted of CD8+ T cells from blood, taken before the transplant. Receptors originate from a human donor who received a combined kidney and bone marrow transplant.

On this clone: The CDR3 goes on 3 residues after the read ends, and that part is filled in from the germline J gene. This sequence joins TRBV7-8 and TRBJ2-7, with 7 positions matching TRBD1. The CDR3 runs to 14 residues. V lost 5 bases to trimming and J lost 5 bases; unmatched junction nucleotides: 9. Germline V gives CDR1 SGHVS, CDR2 FQNEAQ. CDR3 sequence reads: CASSTIQGFHEQYF. The CDR3 bases that were read are TGTGCCAGCAGCACTATACAGGGGTTCCACGAG.

A remark on this clone: Read data end 3 residues before the CDR3 end; the end is taken from the germline J gene. V and J are TRBV6-1 and TRBJ1-1; no definite D call. Germline values: CDR1 MNHNS, CDR2 SASEGT. V was pared by 0 bases and J by 4 bases, with 12 bases between. This CDR3 comprises 15 residues. CDR3: CASSEAGSLVTEAFF. The sequenced part of the CDR3 DNA is TGTGCCAGCAGTGAAGCCGGGTCCCTGGTCACTGAA.

In the case of this clone: The read stops 3 residues short of the end of the CDR3; the missing end is completed from the germline J gene. The J gene is TRBJ2-7, the V gene TRBV7-2; D perhaps matches TRBD2 (6 bases). Germline assignment: CDR1 SGHTA and CDR2 FQGNSA. The CDR3 is 14 amino acids. V lost 6 bases and J lost 1, with 13 bases in between. Incomplete CDR3 DNA: TGTGCCAGCAGTCATCGGGACTCTTCCTACGAG. It specifies CASSHRDSSYE. In full, the CDR3 reads CASSHRDSSYEQYF.

Points on this clone: The read falls 3 residues short of the CDR3 end, and the missing part is taken from the germline J gene. The V call is TRBV19, the J call TRBJ2-3; 8 positions match TRBD2. The CDR3 has 16 amino acids. V dropped 1 base and J dropped 2; count of bases not matched to a gene: 5. CDR1 and CDR2 from the germline V gene are LNHDA and SQIVND (reference sequence). Incomplete CDR3 DNA: TGTGCCAGTAGTATAGCTGGCGGGGGGTACACAGATACG. Its protein product is CASSIAGGGYTDT. The CDR3, in full, reads CASSIAGGGYTDTQYF. Full variable domain (rest looked up from reference TRBV19 and TRBJ2-3): DGGITQSPKYLFRKEGQNVTLSCEQNLNHDAMYWYRQDPGQGLRLIYYSQIVNDFQKGDIAEGYSVSREKKESFPLTVTSAQKNPTAFYLCASSIAGGGYTDTQYFGPGTRLTVL.

Comments on this clone: The missing CDR3 end, 3 residues past where the read stops, is filled in from the germline J gene. The J gene is TRBJ2-2, the V gene TRBV11-2; possibly TRBD1 for D (6 bases). Germline V gene lookup returns CDR1 SGHAT and CDR2 FQNNGV. The CDR3 spans 13 residues. The V end was cut by 5 bases, the J end by 6 bases, with 10 bases between. The DNA read from the CDR3 is TGTGCCAGCAGCGTAAACAGGGCCGGGGAG. Protein sequence: CASSVNRAGE. In full, the CDR3 is CASSVNRAGELFF. Together with reference TRBV11-2 and TRBJ2-2, the CDR3 gives the full variable domain: EAGVAQSPRYKIIEKRQSVAFWCNPISGHATLYWYQQILGQGPKLLIQFQNNGVVDDSQLPKDRFSAERLKGVDSTLKIQPAKLEDSAVYLCASSVNRAGELFFGEGSRLTVL.

With regard to this clone: The CDR3 end is not reached by the read, which stops 3 residues before it; the germline J gene fills it in. The rearrangement links TRBV18 to TRBJ2-5, with D tentatively TRBD1 (6 bases). Germline V gene data show CDR1 as KGHSH and CDR2 as LQKENI. This CDR3 has 14 residues. V lost 4 bases and J lost 2, with 11 bases in between. CDR3 sequence reads: CASSQSDRQETQYF. The CDR3 DNA, read in part, is TGTGCCAGCTCACAATCGGACAGACAAGAGACC.

Notes on this clone: The sequence runs out 3 residues before the end of the CDR3; the remainder is reconstructed from the germline J gene. V gene TRBV7-7 combines with J gene TRBJ1-5; D uncertain. With 5 bases removed from V and 7 bases from J, the gap between germline ends came to 12 bases. This CDR3 is built from 13 residues. The germline V gene encodes CDR1 SSHAT and CDR2 FNYEAQ (reference sequence). Here the CDR3 reads CASSPYIGQPQHF. The DNA read from the CDR3 is TGTGCCAGCAGCCCTTATATTGGCCAGCCC.

A note on this clone: Read coverage stops 3 residues before the CDR3 terminus; the germline J gene supplies the remainder. The gene calls are TRBV19 and TRBJ2-3, with TRBD2 matching over 7 bases. The CDR3 has 17 residues. The ends lost 7 bases at V and 4 bases at J; junction bases unmatched: 17. Germline-derived CDR1 and CDR2 are LNHDA and SQIVND (reference sequence). CDR3 region: CASTPLGPTSLADTQYF. The sequenced part of the CDR3 DNA is TGTGCCAGTACCCCCTTGGGGCCGACTAGCTTGGCAGATACG.

A remark on this clone: The CDR3 is cut off 3 residues early in the read; its end comes from the germline J gene. This chain joins TRBV7-6 and TRBJ1-1; D is ambiguous. Trimming removed 6 bases from V and 7 bases from J, with 15 bases in between. This CDR3 has 13 residues. Germline CDR1 SGHVS, CDR2 FNYEAQ. The CDR3 loop reads CASSPGEASEAFF. The sequenced part of the CDR3 DNA is TGTGCCAGCAGTCCGGGTGAAGCCAGTGAA. Drawing the rest from reference TRBV7-6 and TRBJ1-1, the complete variable domain is GAGVSQSPRYKVTKRGQDVALRCDPISGHVSLYWYRQALGQGPEFLTYFNYEAQQDKSGLPNDRFSAERPEGSISTLTIQRTEQRDSAMYRCASSPGEASEAFFGQGTRLTVV.

With regard to this clone: From the germline J gene comes the end of the CDR3, since the read stops 3 residues before it. This chain uses TRBV2 with TRBJ1-6; weak D call: TRBD1 (6 bases). V was clipped by 8 bases and J by 4 bases, with 9 bases between them. The germline V gene has CDR1 SNHLY and CDR2 FYNNEI. The length of the CDR3 is 13 residues. The CDR3 protein is CASPDRYNSPLHF. The sequenced part of the CDR3 DNA is TGTGCCAGCCCCGACAGGTATAATTCACCC.

As regards this clone: The sequenced fragment ends 3 residues before the CDR3 boundary, so the rest is inferred from the germline J gene. The chain is built from TRBV7-8 and TRBJ1-6; the match to TRBD1 covers 7 bases. The CDR3 is made up of 13 amino acids. In germline, CDR1 is SGHVS, CDR2 FQNEAQ. The sequenced CDR3 bases are TGTGCCAGCAGCCGGGACAGCGCTATCACC. Protein sequence: CASSRDSAIT. The entire CDR3 sequence reads CASSRDSAITLHF.

To note about this clone: The CDR3 end is not reached by the read, which stops 3 residues before it; the germline J gene fills it in. The chain links TRBV7-9 to TRBJ2-4, with 11 bases lining up with TRBD2. This CDR3 region has 13 residues. V shed 5 bases, J shed 9 bases, and the junction held 3 bases outside the gene matches. The germline gives CDR1 SEHNR, CDR2 FQNEAQ (reference sequence). CDR3 DNA (partial): TGTGCCAGCAGCGGGCTAGCGGGAGGCATT. This sequence encodes CASSGLAGGI. The entire CDR3 protein is CASSGLAGGIQYF.

Concerning this clone: The missing CDR3 end, 3 residues past where the read stops, is filled in from the germline J gene. V usage is TRBV19 and J usage is TRBJ1-1; the match to TRBD1 covers 9 bases. The germline CDR1 and CDR2 sequences are LNHDA and SQIVND (reference sequence). The CDR3 covers 12 residues. Here the CDR3 reads CASSINRGPAFF. The covered CDR3 bases are TGTGCCAGTAGTATAAACAGGGGGCCA.

With respect to this clone: The read gets to within 3 residues of the CDR3 end, and the germline J gene fills in the rest. The V call is TRBV5-4, the J call TRBJ2-5, with D possibly matching TRBD1 (6 bases). Germline values: CDR1 SGHNT, CDR2 YYREEE (reference sequence). The CDR3 sequence is 16 residues long. V lost 3 bases and J 5 bases, leaving 20 bases between the germline ends. The CDR3 protein is CASSYSRQGTGETQYF. The covered CDR3 bases are TGTGCCAGCAGCTACTCCCGCCAGGGAACAGGGGAGACC.

Turning to this clone: The missing CDR3 end, 3 residues past where the read stops, is filled in from the germline J gene. The gene calls are TRBV11-3 and TRBJ2-1; D remains ambiguous. Germline V gene data show CDR1 as SGHNT and CDR2 as YENEEA. The CDR3 is 15 amino acids. Deletions cut 1 base from V and 6 bases from J, with 13 bases between. CDR3 region: CASSLVAQEINEQFF. The sequenced CDR3 bases are TGTGCCAGCAGCTTAGTGGCGCAGGAAATCAATGAG.

As for this clone: Read data end 3 residues before the CDR3 end; the end is taken from the germline J gene. V is TRBV6-1 and J is TRBJ2-1; D might be TRBD2 (5 bases). The CDR3 covers 16 residues. The V and J ends lost 4 bases and 4 bases respectively, with 17 bases between them. Germline values: CDR1 MNHNS, CDR2 SASEGT. The sequenced CDR3 bases are TGTGCCAGCAGTGCTAGCAAACCCGAATCGTACAATGAG. The encoded protein is CASSASKPESYNE. The full CDR3 sequence reads CASSASKPESYNEQFF.

Comment on this clone: The read terminates 3 residues ahead of where the CDR3 ends, so the germline J gene completes it. The V call is TRBV30, the J call TRBJ2-7, with TRBD1 matching over 8 bases. The CDR3 runs to 15 residues. CDR1 and CDR2 (germline): GTSNPN, SVGIG (reference sequence). Trimming removed 3 bases from V and 2 bases from J; junction bases left unmatched: 9. CDR3 region: CAWRAWTGRTYEQYF. The sequenced CDR3 bases are TGTGCCTGGAGGGCCTGGACAGGGCGAACCTACGAG.

Details on this clone: The read ends 3 residues shy of where the CDR3 ends; the end is completed using the germline J gene. The rearrangement uses TRBV19 and TRBJ1-1; D may be TRBD1 (5 bases). This CDR3 spans 18 amino acids. Germline CDR1 and CDR2: LNHDA and SQIVND (reference sequence). V was shortened by 3 bases and J by 7 bases, with 27 bases between the two germline ends. The sequenced part of the CDR3 DNA is TGTGCCAGTAGTATCATCGATTTAAGACAGCTCCTGAGAGGTGAA. Translating gives CASSIIDLRQLLRGE. The whole CDR3 sequence is CASSIIDLRQLLRGEAFF.

CDR3 sequence reads: CASSSRGAGNEQFF. The CDR3 bases that were read are TGTGCCAGCAGTTCCAGGGGGGCGGGCAATGAG. This chain uses TRBV6-2 or TRBV6-3 with TRBJ2-1, with a weak D call TRBD1 (7 bases). The CDR3 goes on 3 residues after the read ends, and that part is filled in from the germline J gene. Germline V CDR1 and CDR2: MNHEY, SVGEGT. The CDR3 totals 14 residues. V was trimmed by 4 bases and J by 6 bases, leaving 13 bases between them.

A word on this clone: The read halts 3 residues ahead of the CDR3 end, with the missing end drawn from the germline J gene. The V call is TRBV7-6, the J call TRBJ1-1, with TRBD1 matching 9 bases. Unmatched junction bases numbered 9, after V lost 1 base and J lost 0 bases. Looked up from germline, CDR1 is SGHVS and CDR2 is FNYEAQ. This CDR3 region has 18 residues. CDR3 protein: CASSLGGTGSAVNTEAFF. The CDR3 bases that were read are TGTGCCAGCAGCTTAGGAGGGACAGGGAGTGCTGTGAACACTGAA.

About this clone: The CDR3 end is not reached by the read, which stops 3 residues before it; the germline J gene fills it in. The chain carries TRBV19 and TRBJ1-4; D is uncertain. Germline values: CDR1 LNHDA, CDR2 SQIVND (reference sequence). V was trimmed by 3 bases and J by 5 bases, leaving 10 bases between them. The length of the CDR3 is 14 residues. CDR3 amino acids: CASSMKAPNEKLFF. The sequenced CDR3 bases are TGTGCCAGTAGTATGAAGGCCCCGAATGAAAAA.